This T cell receptor (beta chain) was identified during a study of cytomegalovirus exposure and HLA in healthy donors. Trimming left V 7 bases short and J 4 bases short, with 8 bases between. CDR1 and CDR2 (germline): MNHNS, SASEGT. The CDR3 contains 12 residues. Amplification used 60 Vbeta primers and 13 Jbeta primers. Only in-frame clones appear in the TCRdb table, and some are missing; sequencing was by immunoSEQ multiplex PCR. The sample lists fewer than 150,000 clones, 73% occurring once. Broader study findings: Because they were indistinguishable, some V segments, including TRBV6-2 and TRBV6-3, were excluded. Later analysis identified several of the most significant clusters that appeared linked to common viral pathogens.

The sample holds one count of this clone. Its antigen is undetermined. The origin of this receptor is a human donor in good health. This chain joins TRBV6-1 and TRBJ1-3, with D hard to call. Sequencing input: PBMCs. CDR3 nucleotides: TGTGCCAGCAATCGAGGGGGAAACACCATATATTTT. Protein sequence: CASNRGGNTIYF.